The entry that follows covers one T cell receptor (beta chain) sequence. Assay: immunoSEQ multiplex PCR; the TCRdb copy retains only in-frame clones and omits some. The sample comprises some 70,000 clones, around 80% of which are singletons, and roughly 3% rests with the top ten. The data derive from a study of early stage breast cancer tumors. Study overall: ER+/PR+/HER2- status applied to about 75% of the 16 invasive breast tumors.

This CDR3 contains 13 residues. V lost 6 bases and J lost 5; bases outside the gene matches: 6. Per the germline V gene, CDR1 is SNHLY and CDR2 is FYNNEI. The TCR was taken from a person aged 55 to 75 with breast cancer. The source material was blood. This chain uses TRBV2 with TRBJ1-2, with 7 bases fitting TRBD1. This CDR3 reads CASRTGKVYGYTF. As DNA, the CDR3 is TGTGCCAGCAGGACAGGGAAAGTTTATGGCTACACCTTC.